The rows below give T cell receptor beta chains drawn from one sample of a study of cytotoxic CD8 clonotypes in ibrutinib-treated CLL. Libraries were prepared by immunoSEQ multiplex PCR; TCRdb keeps only in-frame clonotypes and omits some of them. The sample holds about 300,000 clones, around 77% seen once. This specimen was PBMCs, taken at disease progression, from a patient treated with ibrutinib. These TCRs come from a human donor with chronic lymphocytic leukemia. Each CDR3 is given with its conserved first and last residue. A D gene is named only where the DNA matches it firmly. Size is omitted from some rows. Given values are once, few, many or a class for expanded clones.

D: NA
V: TRBV7-2
J: TRBJ2-1
size: NA
CDR3: CASTPPNVNEQFF
DNA: TGTGCCAGCACACCCCCGAACGTCAATGAGCAGTTCTTC

D: NA
V: TRBV4-1
J: TRBJ2-7
size: NA
CDR3: CASRAGTVSLEQYF
DNA: TGCGCCAGCAGAGCCGGGACGGTTAGTCTCGAGCAGTACTTC

D: NA
V: TRBV2
J: TRBJ2-2
size: NA
CDR3: CASSEADTGELFF
DNA: TGTGCCAGCAGTGAGGCTGATACCGGGGAGCTGTTTTTT

D: NA
V: TRBV2
J: TRBJ2-7
size: NA
CDR3: CASNGGIRTESYEQYF
DNA: TGTGCCAGCAATGGGGGGATAAGGACGGAAAGCTACGAGCAGTACTTC

D: NA
V: TRBV4-1
J: TRBJ2-1
size: NA
CDR3: CASSQDSVGNEQFF
DNA: TGCGCCAGCAGCCAAGATAGCGTGGGCAATGAGCAGTTCTTC

D: NA
V: TRBV7-6
J: TRBJ2-2
size: NA
CDR3: CASTTSPPPTGELFF
DNA: TGTGCCAGCACTACCTCCCCCCCACCCACCGGGGAGCTGTTTTTT

D: NA
V: TRBV11-2
J: TRBJ2-5
size: NA
CDR3: CASSLDGEWGETQYF
DNA: TGTGCCAGCAGCTTAGACGGGGAGTGGGGAGAGACCCAGTACTTC

D: NA
V: TRBV19
J: TRBJ2-1
size: once
CDR3: CASSVDSNYNEQFF
DNA: TGTGCCAGTAGTGTCGACAGCAACTACAATGAGCAGTTCTTC

D: NA
V: TRBV2
J: TRBJ1-5
size: NA
CDR3: CASSISGYSNQPQHF
DNA: TGTGCCAGCAGTATCTCGGGGTATAGCAATCAGCCCCAGCATTTT

D: TRBD2
V: TRBV6-5
J: TRBJ2-7
size: NA
CDR3: CASSYGGGMQYF
DNA: TGTGCCAGCAGTTACGGGGGGGGGATGCAGTACTTC

D: NA
V: TRBV10-2
J: TRBJ2-7
size: NA
CDR3: CASSPGLGEQYF
DNA: TGCGCCAGCAGCCCTGGACTCGGCGAGCAGTACTTC

D: TRBD1
V: TRBV6-4
J: TRBJ1-1
size: few
CDR3: CASSPGTGFGEAFF
DNA: TGTGCCAGCAGCCCCGGGACAGGGTTCGGTGAAGCTTTCTTT

D: TRBD1
V: TRBV19
J: TRBJ1-5
size: NA
CDR3: CASSVNRGAQPQHF
DNA: TGTGCCAGTAGTGTAAACAGGGGGGCCCAGCCCCAGCATTTT

D: TRBD1
V: TRBV6-5
J: TRBJ2-7
size: NA
CDR3: CASINHRQGVYEQYF
DNA: TGTGCCAGCATCAATCACAGACAGGGGGTCTACGAGCAGTACTTC

D: TRBD1
V: TRBV5-4
J: TRBJ1-6
size: NA
CDR3: CASSFWGRGLYDSPLHF
DNA: TGTGCCAGCAGCTTCTGGGGCAGGGGGCTATATGATTCACCCCTCCACTTT

D: TRBD2
V: TRBV6-5
J: TRBJ2-7
size: NA
CDR3: CASRRLAGISYEQYF
DNA: TGTGCCAGCAGGCGACTAGCGGGAATCTCCTACGAGCAGTACTTC

D: NA
V: TRBV10-2
J: TRBJ2-3
size: NA
CDR3: CASSERLAWADTQYF
DNA: TGCGCCAGCAGTGAAAGGTTAGCGTGGGCAGATACGCAGTATTTT

D: TRBD2
V: TRBV6-5
J: TRBJ2-7
size: NA
CDR3: CASSLSGRNHYEQYF
DNA: TGTGCCAGCAGCCTTAGCGGGAGAAATCACTACGAGCAGTACTTC

D: TRBD1
V: TRBV6-1
J: TRBJ1-6
size: few
CDR3: CASRTRTGWGSPLHF
DNA: TGTGCCAGCAGGACCAGGACAGGGTGGGGTTCACCCCTCCACTTT

D: TRBD1
V: TRBV5-6
J: TRBJ1-2
size: NA
CDR3: CASSARGPSSNYGYTF
DNA: TGTGCCAGCAGCGCCAGGGGGCCCTCCTCTAACTATGGCTACACCTTC

D: NA
V: TRBV7-2
J: TRBJ1-5
size: NA
CDR3: CASSLVHRAGLVGNQPQHF
DNA: TGTGCCAGCAGCTTAGTCCATCGGGCAGGGCTGGTTGGCAATCAGCCCCAGCATTTT

D: NA
V: TRBV18
J: TRBJ2-5
size: NA
CDR3: CASSPTKQETQYF
DNA: TGTGCCAGCTCACCAACAAAACAAGAGACCCAGTACTTC

D: NA
V: TRBV2
J: TRBJ1-2
size: NA
CDR3: CASSGRRVDYGYTF
DNA: TGTGCCAGCAGTGGACGGAGGGTTGACTATGGCTACACCTTC

D: NA
V: TRBV20-1
J: TRBJ1-2
size: NA
CDR3: CSELLRGGYTF
DNA: TGCAGTGAACTCTTAAGAGGGGGCTACACCTTC

D: NA
V: TRBV5-1
J: TRBJ2-7
size: few
CDR3: CASSLGPPYEQYF
DNA: TGCGCCAGCAGCTTGGGCCCCCCCTACGAGCAGTACTTC

D: NA
V: TRBV5-1
J: TRBJ2-7
size: NA
CDR3: CASSLAPLNYEQYF
DNA: TGCGCCAGCAGCTTGGCCCCGCTTAACTACGAGCAGTACTTC

D: NA
V: TRBV18
J: TRBJ2-2
size: NA
CDR3: CASSPLGGNTGELFF
DNA: TGTGCCAGCTCACCCCTAGGGGGGAACACCGGGGAGCTGTTTTTT

D: TRBD2
V: TRBV4-3
J: TRBJ2-5
size: NA
CDR3: CASSQDRRGEETQYF
DNA: TGCGCCAGCAGCCAAGATCGACGGGGGGAAGAGACCCAGTACTTC

D: NA
V: TRBV7-8
J: TRBJ1-5
size: few
CDR3: CASRPSPASNQPQHF
DNA: TGTGCCAGCAGACCCTCTCCGGCCAGCAATCAGCCCCAGCATTTT

D: TRBD2
V: TRBV10-3
J: TRBJ2-3
size: NA
CDR3: CAISDSGGGVTDTQYF
DNA: TGTGCCATCAGTGACTCCGGCGGGGGGGTAACAGATACGCAGTATTTT

D: NA
V: TRBV27
J: TRBJ1-5
size: NA
CDR3: CASSLTLTGSDQPQHF
DNA: TGTGCCAGCAGTCTTACCCTGACAGGATCCGATCAGCCCCAGCATTTT

D: NA
V: TRBV7-3
J: TRBJ2-1
size: NA
CDR3: CASSHVGGPSYNEQFF
DNA: TGTGCCAGCAGCCATGTCGGGGGGCCGTCCTACAATGAGCAGTTCTTC

D: NA
V: TRBV7-2
J: TRBJ2-3
size: NA
CDR3: CASSSATQQYF
DNA: TGTGCCAGCAGCTCGGCGACTCAACAGTATTTT

D: NA
V: TRBV2
J: TRBJ1-1
size: NA
CDR3: CASSLIMNTEAFF
DNA: TGTGCCAGCAGTCTGATTATGAACACTGAAGCTTTCTTT

D: NA
V: TRBV6-6
J: TRBJ2-5
size: NA
CDR3: CASSSRTLEQYF
DNA: TGTGCCAGCAGTTCCCGGACCCTGGAGCAGTACTTC

D: TRBD1
V: TRBV29-1
J: TRBJ2-1
size: NA
CDR3: CSVYRGQSEQFF
DNA: TGCAGCGTTTACAGGGGGCAGAGTGAGCAGTTCTTC

D: NA
V: TRBV9
J: TRBJ2-1
size: NA
CDR3: CASSPLEAPQNEQFF
DNA: TGTGCCAGCAGCCCCCTTGAAGCGCCTCAAAATGAGCAGTTCTTC

D: NA
V: TRBV18
J: TRBJ2-2
size: few
CDR3: CASSPTSLVTTGELFF
DNA: TGTGCCAGCTCACCAACGAGTCTTGTAACGACCGGGGAGCTGTTTTTT

D: TRBD1
V: TRBV5-8
J: TRBJ2-4
size: NA
CDR3: CASSGPYRGRENIQYF
DNA: TGTGCCAGCAGCGGCCCCTACAGGGGAAGGGAAAACATTCAGTACTTC

D: TRBD1
V: TRBV7-9
J: TRBJ2-2
size: NA
CDR3: CASRPGTGGTGELFF
DNA: TGTGCCAGCAGGCCCGGGACAGGGGGGACCGGGGAGCTGTTTTTT

D: TRBD1
V: TRBV5-1
J: TRBJ2-3
size: NA
CDR3: CASSFRGRTDTQYF
DNA: TGCGCCAGCAGCTTTAGGGGGCGCACAGATACGCAGTATTTT